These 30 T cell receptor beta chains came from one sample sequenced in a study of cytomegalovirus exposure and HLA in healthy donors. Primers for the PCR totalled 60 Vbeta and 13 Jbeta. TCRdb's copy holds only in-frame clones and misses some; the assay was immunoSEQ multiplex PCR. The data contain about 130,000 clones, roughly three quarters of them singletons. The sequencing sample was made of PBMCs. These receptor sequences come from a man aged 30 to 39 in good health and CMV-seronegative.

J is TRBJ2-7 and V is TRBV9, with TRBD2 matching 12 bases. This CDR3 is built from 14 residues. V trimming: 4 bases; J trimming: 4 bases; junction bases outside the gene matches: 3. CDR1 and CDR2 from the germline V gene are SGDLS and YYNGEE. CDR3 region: CASSSGLAGYEQYF. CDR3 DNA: TGTGCCAGCAGCTCGGGACTAGCGGGTTACGAGCAGTACTTC. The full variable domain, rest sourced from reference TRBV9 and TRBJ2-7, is DSGVTQTPKHLITATGQRVTLRCSPRSGDLSVYWYQQSLDQGLQFLIQYYNGEERAKGNILERFSAQQFPDLHSELNLSSLELGDSALYFCASSSGLAGYEQYFGPGTRLTVT.

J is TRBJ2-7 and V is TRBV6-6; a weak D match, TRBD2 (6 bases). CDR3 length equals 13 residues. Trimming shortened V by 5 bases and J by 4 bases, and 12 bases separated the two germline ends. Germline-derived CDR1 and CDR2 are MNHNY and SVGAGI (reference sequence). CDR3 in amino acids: CASSTGTLYEQYF. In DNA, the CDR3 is TGTGCCAGCAGTACCGGGACTTTATACGAGCAGTACTTC.

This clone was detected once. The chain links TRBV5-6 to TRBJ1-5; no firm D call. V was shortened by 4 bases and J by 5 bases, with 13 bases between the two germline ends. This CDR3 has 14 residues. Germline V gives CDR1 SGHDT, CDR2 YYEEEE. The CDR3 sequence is CASSLRRVDQPQHF. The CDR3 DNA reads TGTGCCAGCAGCCTCCGGAGGGTGGATCAGCCCCAGCATTTT.

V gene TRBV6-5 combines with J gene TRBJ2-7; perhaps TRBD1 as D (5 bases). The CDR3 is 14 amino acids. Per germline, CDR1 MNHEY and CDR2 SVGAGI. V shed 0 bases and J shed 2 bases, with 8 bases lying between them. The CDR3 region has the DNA TGTGCCAGCAGTTACTCTGGCAGGGCCTACGAGCAGTACTTC. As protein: CASSYSGRAYEQYF.

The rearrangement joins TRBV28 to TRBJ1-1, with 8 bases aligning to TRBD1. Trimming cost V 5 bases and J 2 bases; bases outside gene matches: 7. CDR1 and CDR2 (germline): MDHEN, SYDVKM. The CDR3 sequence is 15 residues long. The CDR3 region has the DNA TGTGCCAGCAGTCTCGGACAGGGCCTAAACACTGAAGCTTTCTTT. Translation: CASSLGQGLNTEAFF.

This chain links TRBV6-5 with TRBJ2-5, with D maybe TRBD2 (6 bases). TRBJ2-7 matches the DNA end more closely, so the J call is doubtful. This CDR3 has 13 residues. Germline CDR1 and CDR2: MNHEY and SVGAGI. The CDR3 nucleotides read TGTGCCAGCAGTTACGGGGGGAGCTACGAGCAGTACTTC. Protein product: CASSYGGSYEQYF.

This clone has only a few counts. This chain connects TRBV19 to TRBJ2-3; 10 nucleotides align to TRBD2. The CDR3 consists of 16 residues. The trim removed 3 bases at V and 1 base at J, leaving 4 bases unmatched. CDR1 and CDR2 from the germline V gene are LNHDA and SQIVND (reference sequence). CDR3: CASSILAGEGTDTQYF. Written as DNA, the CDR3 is TGTGCCAGTAGTATCCTAGCGGGAGAGGGCACAGATACGCAGTATTTT.

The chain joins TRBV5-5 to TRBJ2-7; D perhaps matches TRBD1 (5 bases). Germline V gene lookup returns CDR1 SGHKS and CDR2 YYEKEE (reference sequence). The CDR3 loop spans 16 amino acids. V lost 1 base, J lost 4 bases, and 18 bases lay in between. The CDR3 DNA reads TGTGCCAGCAGCTTGCTCTCGGCTAGTAAGGGGTACGAGCAGTACTTC. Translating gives CASSLLSASKGYEQYF.

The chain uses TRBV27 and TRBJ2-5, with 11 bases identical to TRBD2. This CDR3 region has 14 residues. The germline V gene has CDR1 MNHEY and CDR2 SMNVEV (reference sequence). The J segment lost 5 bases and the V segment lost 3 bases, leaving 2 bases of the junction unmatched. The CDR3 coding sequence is TGTGCCAGCAGTTTTGCTAGCGGGAGGGAGACCCAGTACTTC. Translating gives CASSFASGRETQYF.

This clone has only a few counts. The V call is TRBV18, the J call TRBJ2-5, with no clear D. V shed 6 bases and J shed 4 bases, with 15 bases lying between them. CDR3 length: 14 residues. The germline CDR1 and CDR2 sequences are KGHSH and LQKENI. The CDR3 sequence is CASSPMRNSETQYF. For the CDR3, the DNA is TGTGCCAGCTCGCCTATGCGAAACTCAGAGACCCAGTACTTC.

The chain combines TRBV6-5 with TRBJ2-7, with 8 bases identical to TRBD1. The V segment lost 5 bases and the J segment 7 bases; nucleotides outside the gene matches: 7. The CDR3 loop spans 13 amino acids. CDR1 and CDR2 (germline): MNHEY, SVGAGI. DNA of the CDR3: TGTGCCAGCAGTCAGACAGGGGTGGGGGAGCAGTACTTC. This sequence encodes CASSQTGVGEQYF.

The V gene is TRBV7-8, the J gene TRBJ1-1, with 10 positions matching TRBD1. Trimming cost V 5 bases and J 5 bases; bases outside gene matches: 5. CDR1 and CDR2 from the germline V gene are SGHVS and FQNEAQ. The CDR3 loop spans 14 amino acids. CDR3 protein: CASSLGTGETEAFF. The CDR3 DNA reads TGTGCCAGCAGCCTAGGGACAGGGGAGACTGAAGCTTTCTTT.

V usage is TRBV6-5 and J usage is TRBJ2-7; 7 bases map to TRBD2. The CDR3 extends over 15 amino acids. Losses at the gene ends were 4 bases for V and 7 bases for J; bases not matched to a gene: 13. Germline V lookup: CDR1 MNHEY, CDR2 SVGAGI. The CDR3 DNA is TGTGCCAGCAGTTCCTCTCTAGCGGAGCCCAAGGAGCAGTACTTC. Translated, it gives CASSSSLAEPKEQYF.

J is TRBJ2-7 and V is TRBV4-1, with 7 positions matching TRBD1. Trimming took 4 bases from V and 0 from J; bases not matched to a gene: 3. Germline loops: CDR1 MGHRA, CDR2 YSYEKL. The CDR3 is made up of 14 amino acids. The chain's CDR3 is CASSPGQNSYEQYF. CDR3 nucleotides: TGCGCCAGCAGCCCGGGACAGAACTCCTACGAGCAGTACTTC.

In DNA, the CDR3 is TGTGCCAGCAGCGCTTTGGGGGGGGCAAAGAACACCGGGGAGCTGTTTTTT. Translation gives CASSALGGAKNTGELFF. The V and J genes are TRBV5-6 and TRBJ2-2; a possible D gene is TRBD2 (7 bases). The length of the CDR3 is 17 residues. Trimming took off 4 bases at V and 1 base at J, with 17 bases between the two ends. CDR1 and CDR2 from the germline V gene are SGHDT and YYEEEE.

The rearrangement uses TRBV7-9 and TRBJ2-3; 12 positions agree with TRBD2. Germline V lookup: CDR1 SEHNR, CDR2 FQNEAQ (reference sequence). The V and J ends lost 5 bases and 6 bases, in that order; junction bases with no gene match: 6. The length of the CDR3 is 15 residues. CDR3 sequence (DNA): TGTGCCAGCAGCCGACTAGCGGGAGTGGGGGATACGCAGTATTTT. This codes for CASSRLAGVGDTQYF. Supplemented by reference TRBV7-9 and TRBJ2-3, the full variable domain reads DTGVSQNPRHKITKRGQNVTFRCDPISEHNRLYWYRQTLGQGPEFLTYFQNEAQLEKSRLLSDRFSAERPKGSFSTLEIQRTEQGDSAMYLCASSRLAGVGDTQYFGPGTRLTVL.

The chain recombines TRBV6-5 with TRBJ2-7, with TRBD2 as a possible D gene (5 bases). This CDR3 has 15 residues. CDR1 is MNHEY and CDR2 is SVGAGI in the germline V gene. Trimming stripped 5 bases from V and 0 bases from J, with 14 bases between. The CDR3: CASSGSGVHSYEQYF. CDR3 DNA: TGTGCCAGCAGTGGCTCCGGGGTCCACTCCTACGAGCAGTACTTC.

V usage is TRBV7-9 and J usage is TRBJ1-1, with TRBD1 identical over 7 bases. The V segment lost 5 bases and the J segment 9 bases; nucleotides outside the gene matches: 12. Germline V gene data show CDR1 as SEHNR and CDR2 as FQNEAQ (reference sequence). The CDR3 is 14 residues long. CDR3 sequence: CASSPGRGQPKAFF. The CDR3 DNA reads TGTGCCAGCAGCCCCGGTAGGGGACAGCCCAAAGCTTTCTTT.

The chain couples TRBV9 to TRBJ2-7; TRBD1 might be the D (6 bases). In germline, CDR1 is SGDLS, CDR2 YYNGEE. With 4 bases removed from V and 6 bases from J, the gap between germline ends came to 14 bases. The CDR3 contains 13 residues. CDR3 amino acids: CASSRETGLEQYF. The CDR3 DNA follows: TGTGCCAGCAGCCGAGAAACAGGGCTCGAGCAGTACTTC.

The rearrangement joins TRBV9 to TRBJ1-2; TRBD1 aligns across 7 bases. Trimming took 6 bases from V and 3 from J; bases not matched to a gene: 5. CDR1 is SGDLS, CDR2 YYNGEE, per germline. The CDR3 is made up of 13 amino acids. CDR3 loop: CASNPGQDYGYTF. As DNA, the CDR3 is TGTGCCAGCAACCCTGGACAGGACTATGGCTACACCTTC.

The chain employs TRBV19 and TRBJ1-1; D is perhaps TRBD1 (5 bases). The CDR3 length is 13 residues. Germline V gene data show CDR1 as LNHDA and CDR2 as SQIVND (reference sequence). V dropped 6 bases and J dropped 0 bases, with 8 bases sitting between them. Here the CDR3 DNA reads TGTGCCAGTAGCCCGACAGTGAACACTGAAGCTTTCTTT. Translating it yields CASSPTVNTEAFF.

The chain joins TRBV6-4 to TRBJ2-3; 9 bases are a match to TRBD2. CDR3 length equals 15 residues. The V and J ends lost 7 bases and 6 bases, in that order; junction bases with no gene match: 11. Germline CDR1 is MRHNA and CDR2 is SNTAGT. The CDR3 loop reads CASKFAAGGSDTQYF. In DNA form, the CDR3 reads TGTGCCAGCAAGTTTGCAGCGGGGGGCTCGGATACGCAGTATTTT.

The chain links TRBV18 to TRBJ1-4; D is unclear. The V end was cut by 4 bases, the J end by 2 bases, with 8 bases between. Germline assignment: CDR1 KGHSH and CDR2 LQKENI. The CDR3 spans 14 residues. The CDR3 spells CASSLRRTNEKLFF. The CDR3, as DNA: TGTGCCAGCTCACTGCGGCGCACTAATGAAAAACTGTTTTTT.

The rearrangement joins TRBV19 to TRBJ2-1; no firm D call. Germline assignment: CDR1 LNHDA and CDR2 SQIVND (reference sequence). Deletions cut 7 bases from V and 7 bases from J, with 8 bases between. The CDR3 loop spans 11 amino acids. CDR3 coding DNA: TGTGCCAGTAATACTGGTAATGAGCAGTTCTTC. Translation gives CASNTGNEQFF.

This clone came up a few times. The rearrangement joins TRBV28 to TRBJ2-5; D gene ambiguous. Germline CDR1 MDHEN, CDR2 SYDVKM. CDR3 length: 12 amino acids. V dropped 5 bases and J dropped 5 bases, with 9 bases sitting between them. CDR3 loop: CASSVVWETQYF. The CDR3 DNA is TGTGCCAGCAGTGTAGTTTGGGAGACCCAGTACTTC.

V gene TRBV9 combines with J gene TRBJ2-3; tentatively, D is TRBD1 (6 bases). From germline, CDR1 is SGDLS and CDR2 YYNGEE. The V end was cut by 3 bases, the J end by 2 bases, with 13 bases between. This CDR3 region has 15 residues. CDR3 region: CASSARQETTDTQYF. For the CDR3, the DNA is TGTGCCAGCAGCGCCCGACAGGAGACCACAGATACGCAGTATTTT.

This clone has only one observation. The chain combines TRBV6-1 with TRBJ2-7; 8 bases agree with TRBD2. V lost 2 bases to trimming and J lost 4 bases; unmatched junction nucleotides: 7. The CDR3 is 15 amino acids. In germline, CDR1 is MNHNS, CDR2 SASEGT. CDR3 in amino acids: CASSERVAGRYEQYF. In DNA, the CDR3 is TGTGCCAGCAGTGAAAGGGTAGCGGGAAGGTACGAGCAGTACTTC.

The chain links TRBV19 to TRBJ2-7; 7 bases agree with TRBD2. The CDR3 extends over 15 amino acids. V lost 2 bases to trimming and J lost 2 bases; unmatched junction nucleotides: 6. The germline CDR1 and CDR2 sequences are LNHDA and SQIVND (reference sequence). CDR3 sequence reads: CASSIIASGTYEQYF. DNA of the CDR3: TGTGCCAGTAGTATAATTGCTAGCGGAACCTACGAGCAGTACTTC.

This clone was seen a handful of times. CDR3: CASRLTGDTGELFF. Here the CDR3 DNA reads TGCGCCAGCAGGTTGACAGGGGACACCGGGGAGCTGTTTTTT. V is TRBV5-1 and J is TRBJ2-2; TRBD1 matches at 8 bases. The germline CDR1 and CDR2 sequences are SGHRS and YFSETQ. With 5 bases clipped from V and 3 bases from J, the junction kept 3 bases outside the gene matches. The CDR3 has 14 amino acids.

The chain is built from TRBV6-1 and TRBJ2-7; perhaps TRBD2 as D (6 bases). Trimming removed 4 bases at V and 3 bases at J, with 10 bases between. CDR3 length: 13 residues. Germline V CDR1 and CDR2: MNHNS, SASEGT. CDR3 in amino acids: CASSGTTHYEQYF. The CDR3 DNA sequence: TGTGCCAGCAGTGGGACTACCCACTACGAGCAGTACTTC.